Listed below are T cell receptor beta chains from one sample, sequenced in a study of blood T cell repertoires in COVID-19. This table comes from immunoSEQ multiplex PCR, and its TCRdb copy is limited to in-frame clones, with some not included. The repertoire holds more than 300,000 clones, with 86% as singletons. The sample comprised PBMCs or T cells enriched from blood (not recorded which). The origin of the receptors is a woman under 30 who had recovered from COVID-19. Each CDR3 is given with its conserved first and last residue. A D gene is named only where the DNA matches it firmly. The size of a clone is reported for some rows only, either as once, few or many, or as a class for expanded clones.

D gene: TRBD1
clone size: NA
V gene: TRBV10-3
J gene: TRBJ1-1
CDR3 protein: CAISDGTGSTEAFF
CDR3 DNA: TGTGCCATCAGTGATGGGACAGGAAGCACTGAAGCTTTCTTT

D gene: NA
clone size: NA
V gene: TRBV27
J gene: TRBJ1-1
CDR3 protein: CASRRQAENTEAFF
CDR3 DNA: TGTGCCAGCAGGCGACAGGCGGAGAACACTGAAGCTTTCTTT

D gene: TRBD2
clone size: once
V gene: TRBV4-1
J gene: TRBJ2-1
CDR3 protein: CASSSSRTSGGHNEQFF
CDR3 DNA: TGCGCCAGCAGCTCCTCCAGGACTAGCGGGGGTCACAATGAGCAGTTCTTC

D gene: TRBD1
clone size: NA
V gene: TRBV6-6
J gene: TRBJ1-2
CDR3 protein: CASSPGTGPLDYGYTF
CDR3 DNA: TGTGCCAGCAGCCCCGGGACAGGGCCCCTAGACTATGGCTACACCTTC

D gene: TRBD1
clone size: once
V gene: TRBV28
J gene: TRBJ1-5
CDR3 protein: CASTMGQGLQPQHF
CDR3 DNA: TGTGCCAGCACCATGGGACAGGGGCTTCAGCCCCAGCATTTT

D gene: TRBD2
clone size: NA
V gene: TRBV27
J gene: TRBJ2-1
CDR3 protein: CASNPLAGGVEQFF
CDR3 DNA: TGTGCCAGCAACCCTTTAGCGGGAGGGGTTGAGCAGTTCTTC

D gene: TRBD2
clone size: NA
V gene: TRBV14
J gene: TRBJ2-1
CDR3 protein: CASSQGGPGTRIYNEQFF
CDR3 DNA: TGTGCCAGCAGCCAAGGGGGGCCCGGGACTAGAATCTACAATGAGCAGTTCTTC

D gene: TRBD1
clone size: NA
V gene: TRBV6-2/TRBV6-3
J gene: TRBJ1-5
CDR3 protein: CASSDRGRQPQHF
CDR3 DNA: TGTGCCAGCAGTGACAGGGGACGTCAGCCCCAGCATTTT

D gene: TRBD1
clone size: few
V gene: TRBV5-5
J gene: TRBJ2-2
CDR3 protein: CASSLRPGTGSTGELFF
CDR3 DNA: TGTGCCAGCAGCTTGCGTCCTGGGACAGGGTCTACCGGGGAGCTGTTTTTT

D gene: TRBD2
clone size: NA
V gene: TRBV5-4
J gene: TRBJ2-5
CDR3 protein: CASSLGLAGGYQETQYF
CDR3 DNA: TGTGCCAGCAGCCTTGGACTAGCGGGGGGGTACCAAGAGACCCAGTACTTC

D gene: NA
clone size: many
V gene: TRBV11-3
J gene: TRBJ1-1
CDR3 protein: CASSLGGTITEAFF
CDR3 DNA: TGTGCCAGCAGCTTGGGCGGGACCATCACTGAAGCTTTCTTT

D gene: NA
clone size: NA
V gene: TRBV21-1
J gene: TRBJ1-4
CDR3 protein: CASSNCPGTGSFGNEKLFF
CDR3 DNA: TGTGCCAGCAGCAACTGCCCAGGGACAGGTAGTTTCGGTAATGAAAAACTGTTTTTT

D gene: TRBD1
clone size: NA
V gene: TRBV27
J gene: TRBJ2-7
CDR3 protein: CASSGAGTGALQGAYEQYF
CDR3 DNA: TGTGCCAGCAGTGGAGCCGGGACAGGGGCACTACAGGGGGCCTACGAGCAGTACTTC

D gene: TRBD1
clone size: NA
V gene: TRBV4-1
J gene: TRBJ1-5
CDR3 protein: CASSQWTRQGGNQPQHF
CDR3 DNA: TGCGCCAGCAGCCAATGGACGAGACAGGGAGGCAATCAGCCCCAGCATTTT

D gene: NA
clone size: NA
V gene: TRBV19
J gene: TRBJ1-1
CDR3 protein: CASSEARDTEAFF
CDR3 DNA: TGTGCCAGTAGTGAGGCGAGGGACACTGAAGCTTTCTTT

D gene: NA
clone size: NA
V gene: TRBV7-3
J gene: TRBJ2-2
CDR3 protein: CASSLSGTPIAGELFF
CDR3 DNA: TGTGCCAGCAGCTTATCCGGGACACCCATCGCCGGGGAGCTGTTTTTT

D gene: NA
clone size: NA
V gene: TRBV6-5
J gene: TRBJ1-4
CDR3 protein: CASRPSRYLREKLFF
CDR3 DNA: TGTGCCAGCCGACCGAGTCGGTATTTGAGGGAAAAACTGTTTTTT

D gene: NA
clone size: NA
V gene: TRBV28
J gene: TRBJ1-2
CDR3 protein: CASSFQAYGYTF
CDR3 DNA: TGTGCCAGCAGTTTCCAGGCCTATGGCTACACCTTC

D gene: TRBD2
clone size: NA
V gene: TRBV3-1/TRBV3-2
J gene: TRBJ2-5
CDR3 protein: CASSQDSLAAPKQETQYF
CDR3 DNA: TGTGCCAGCAGCCAAGATTCGCTAGCGGCGCCTAAACAAGAGACCCAGTACTTC

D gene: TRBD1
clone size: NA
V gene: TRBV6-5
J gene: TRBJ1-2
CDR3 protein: CASSMDRGNYGYTF
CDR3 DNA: TGTGCCAGCAGTATGGACAGGGGGAATTATGGCTACACCTTC

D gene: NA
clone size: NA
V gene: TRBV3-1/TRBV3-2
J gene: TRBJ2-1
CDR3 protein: CASSQARKAVLYNEQFF
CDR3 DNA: TGTGCCAGCAGCCAAGCTAGGAAGGCGGTTCTCTACAATGAGCAGTTCTTC

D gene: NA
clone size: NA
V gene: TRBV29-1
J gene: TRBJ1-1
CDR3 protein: CSVDGGNTEAFF
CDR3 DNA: TGCAGCGTTGACGGGGGGAACACTGAAGCTTTCTTT

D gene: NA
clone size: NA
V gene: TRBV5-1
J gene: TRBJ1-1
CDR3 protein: CASTPGGAGDTEAFF
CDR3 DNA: TGCGCCAGCACCCCGGGGGGGGCCGGTGACACTGAAGCTTTCTTT

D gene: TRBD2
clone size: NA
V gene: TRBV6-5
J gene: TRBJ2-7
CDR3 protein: CASEGAGGSQYF
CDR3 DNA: TGTGCCAGCGAGGGAGCGGGGGGCTCCCAGTACTTC

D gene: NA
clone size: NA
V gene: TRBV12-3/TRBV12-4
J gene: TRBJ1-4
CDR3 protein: CASSFTGVEKLFF
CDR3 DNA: TGTGCCAGCAGTTTCACGGGAGTTGAAAAACTGTTTTTT

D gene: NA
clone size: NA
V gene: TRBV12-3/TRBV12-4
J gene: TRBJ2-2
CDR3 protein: CASAGLLGGELFF
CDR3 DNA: TGTGCCTCCGCGGGACTGCTCGGCGGGGAGCTGTTTTTT

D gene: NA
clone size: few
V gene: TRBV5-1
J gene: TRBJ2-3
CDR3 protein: CASSLGGHGDTQYF
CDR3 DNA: TGCGCCAGCAGCTTGGGAGGGCATGGAGATACGCAGTATTTT

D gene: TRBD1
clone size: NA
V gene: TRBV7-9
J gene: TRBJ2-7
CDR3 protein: CASSLERQGRREQYF
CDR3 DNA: TGTGCCAGCAGCTTAGAAAGACAGGGAAGGCGCGAGCAGTACTTC

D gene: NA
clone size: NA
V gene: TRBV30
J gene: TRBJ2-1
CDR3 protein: CAWSVLKYSEQFF
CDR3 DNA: TGTGCCTGGAGTGTACTTAAGTATAGTGAGCAGTTCTTC

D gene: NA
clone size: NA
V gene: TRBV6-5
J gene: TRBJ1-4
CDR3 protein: CASSYSRRLGVKLFF
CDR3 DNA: TGTGCCAGCAGTTACTCAAGGCGGTTAGGAGTAAAACTGTTTTTT

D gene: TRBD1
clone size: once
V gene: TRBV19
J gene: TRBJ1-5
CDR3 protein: CASSIGGDSSSNQPQHF
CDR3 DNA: TGTGCCAGTAGTATAGGGGGGGACAGTAGTTCAAATCAGCCCCAGCATTTT

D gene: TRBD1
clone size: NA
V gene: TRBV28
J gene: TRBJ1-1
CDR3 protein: CASSDRDMNTEAFF
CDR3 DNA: TGTGCCAGCAGTGACAGGGACATGAACACTGAAGCTTTCTTT

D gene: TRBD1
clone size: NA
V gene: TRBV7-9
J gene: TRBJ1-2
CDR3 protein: CASSLVGTADGYTF
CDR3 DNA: TGTGCCAGCAGCTTAGTAGGGACAGCGGATGGCTACACCTTC

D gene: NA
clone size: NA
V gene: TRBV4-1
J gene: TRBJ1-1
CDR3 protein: CASTRQDRNTEAFF
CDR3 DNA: TGCGCCAGCACAAGACAGGACCGGAACACTGAAGCTTTCTTT

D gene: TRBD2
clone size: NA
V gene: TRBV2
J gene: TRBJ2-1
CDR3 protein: CASRVGLAGKDEQFF
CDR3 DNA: TGTGCCAGCAGGGTAGGACTAGCGGGGAAGGATGAGCAGTTCTTC

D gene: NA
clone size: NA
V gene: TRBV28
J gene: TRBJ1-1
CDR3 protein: CASSLKGTEAFF
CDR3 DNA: TGTGCCAGCAGTTTAAAGGGGACTGAAGCTTTCTTT

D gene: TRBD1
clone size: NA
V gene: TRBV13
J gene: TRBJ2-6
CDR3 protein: CASSLGQGLPGANVLTF
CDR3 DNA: TGTGCCAGCAGCTTGGGACAGGGTCTCCCTGGGGCCAACGTCCTGACTTTC

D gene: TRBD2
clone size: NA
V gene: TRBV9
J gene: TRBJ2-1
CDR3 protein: CASSVSGTSGRGSYNEQFF
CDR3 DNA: TGTGCCAGCAGCGTCTCAGGGACTAGCGGACGGGGGTCCTACAATGAGCAGTTCTTC

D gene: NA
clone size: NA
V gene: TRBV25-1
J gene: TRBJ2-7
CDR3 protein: CASSDSDEQYF
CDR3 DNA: TGTGCCAGCAGTGATTCCGACGAGCAGTACTTC

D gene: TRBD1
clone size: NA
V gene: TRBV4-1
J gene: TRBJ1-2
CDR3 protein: CASSQAGTGLLSYGYTF
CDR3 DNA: TGCGCCAGCAGCCAGGCCGGGACAGGGCTCCTTTCCTATGGCTACACCTTC

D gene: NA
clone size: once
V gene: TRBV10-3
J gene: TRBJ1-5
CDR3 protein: CAISEGREGPQHF
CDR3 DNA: TGTGCCATCAGTGAGGGAAGAGAGGGACCCCAGCATTTT

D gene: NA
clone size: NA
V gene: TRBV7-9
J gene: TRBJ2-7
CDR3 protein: CASSQPLVYEQYF
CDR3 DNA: TGTGCCAGCAGCCAGCCCCTAGTCTACGAGCAGTACTTC

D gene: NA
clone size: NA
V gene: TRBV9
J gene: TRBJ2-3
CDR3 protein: CASSVDGIAADTQYF
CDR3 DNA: TGTGCCAGCAGCGTAGACGGCATAGCGGCAGATACGCAGTATTTT

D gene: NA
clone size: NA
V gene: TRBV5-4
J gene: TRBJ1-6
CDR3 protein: CASSLVGAYNSPLHF
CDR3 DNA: TGTGCCAGCAGCTTGGTGGGGGCTTACAATTCACCCCTCCACTTT

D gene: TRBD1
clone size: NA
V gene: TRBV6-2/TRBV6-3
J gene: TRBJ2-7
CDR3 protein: CASSWGTGLSYEQYF
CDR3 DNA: TGTGCCAGCAGCTGGGGGACAGGTCTTTCCTACGAGCAGTACTTC

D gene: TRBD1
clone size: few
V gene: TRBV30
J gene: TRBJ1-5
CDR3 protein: CAWSVPTGSFQPQHF
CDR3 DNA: TGTGCCTGGAGTGTACCGACAGGGTCTTTTCAGCCCCAGCATTTT

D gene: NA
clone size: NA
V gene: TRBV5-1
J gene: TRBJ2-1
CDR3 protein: CASRPTGNEQFF
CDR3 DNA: TGCGCCAGCAGACCGACAGGCAATGAGCAGTTCTTC

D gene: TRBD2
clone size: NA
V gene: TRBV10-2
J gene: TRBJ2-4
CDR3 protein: CASSQGLTSPKNIQYF
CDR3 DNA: TGCGCCAGCAGCCAGGGACTAACCTCTCCCAAAAACATTCAGTACTTC

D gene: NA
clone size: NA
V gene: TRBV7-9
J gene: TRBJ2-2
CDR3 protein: CASSPSPELNTGELFF
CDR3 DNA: TGTGCCAGCAGCCCCTCACCGGAGCTTAACACCGGGGAGCTGTTTTTT

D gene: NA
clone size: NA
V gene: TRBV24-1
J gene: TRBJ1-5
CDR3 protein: CATSDGGAFQPQHF
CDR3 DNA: TGTGCCACCAGTGATGGGGGGGCGTTTCAGCCCCAGCATTTT

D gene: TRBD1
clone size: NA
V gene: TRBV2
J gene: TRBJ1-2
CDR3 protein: CASSTGTGAGGYTF
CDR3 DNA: TGTGCCAGCTCCACCGGGACAGGGGCGGGTGGCTACACCTTC

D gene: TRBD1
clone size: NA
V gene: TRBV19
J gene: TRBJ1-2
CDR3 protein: CASSPRQGLPYLGYGYTF
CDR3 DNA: TGTGCCAGTAGTCCCAGACAGGGCCTACCCTACCTAGGCTATGGCTACACCTTC

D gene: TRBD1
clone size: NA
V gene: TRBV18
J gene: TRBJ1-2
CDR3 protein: CASYRTGNGYTF
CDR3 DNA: TGTGCCAGCTACCGGACAGGGAATGGCTACACCTTC

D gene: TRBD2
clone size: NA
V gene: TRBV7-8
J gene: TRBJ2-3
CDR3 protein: CASSLARGEADTQYF
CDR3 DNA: TGTGCCAGCAGCTTAGCGCGGGGGGAGGCTGATACGCAGTATTTT

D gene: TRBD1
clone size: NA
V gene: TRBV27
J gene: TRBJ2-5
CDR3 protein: CASSQRTGQETQYF
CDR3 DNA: TGTGCCAGCAGTCAACGGACAGGGCAAGAGACCCAGTACTTC